A single sample is the source of the 28 T cell receptor beta chains below, sequenced in a study of T cell responses to AZD1222 COVID-19 vaccine. Profiled with immunoSEQ multiplex PCR; TCRdb holds only in-frame clones, not every one. The profile shows about 130,000 clones, roughly 84% of them singletons. The sample here was peripheral blood, taken on day 0 of AZD1222 vaccination. Source of these receptors: an adult in good health.

The chain recombines TRBV5-6 with TRBJ2-3; D possibly corresponds to TRBD1 (5 bases). V lost 5 bases and J lost 0, with 13 bases in between. CDR1 and CDR2 from the germline V gene are SGHDT and YYEEEE. This CDR3 comprises 15 residues. As DNA, the CDR3 is TGTGCCAGCAGTCCCGGCCAGGGAAGCACAGATACGCAGTATTTT. Its translation is CASSPGQGSTDTQYF.

V usage is TRBV30 and J usage is TRBJ1-5; D is unclear. The V gene lost 4 bases and the J gene lost 4 bases, with 11 bases spanning the gap. The CDR3 runs to 13 residues. In germline, CDR1 is GTSNPN, CDR2 SVGIG (reference sequence). The CDR3 loop is CAWTPGGNQPQHF. CDR3 nucleotides: TGTGCCTGGACCCCGGGAGGGAATCAGCCCCAGCATTTT.

The genes are TRBV29-1 and TRBJ1-2; a possible D gene is TRBD1 (5 bases). Trimming removed 6 bases at V and 4 bases at J, with 9 bases between. From germline, CDR1 is SQVTM and CDR2 ANQGSEA. The CDR3 has 11 amino acids. CDR3 loop: CSVQGGYGYTF. The CDR3 bases are TGCAGCGTGCAGGGTGGCTATGGCTACACCTTC.

V usage is TRBV9 and J usage is TRBJ1-2; maybe TRBD1 (6 bases). The CDR3 has 14 residues. Germline loops: CDR1 SGDLS, CDR2 YYNGEE. Trimming stripped 5 bases from V and 8 bases from J, with 19 bases between. The CDR3 here is CASRATGSGRGYTF. The CDR3 DNA reads as TGTGCCAGCAGGGCGACAGGTTCGGGTCGGGGCTACACCTTC. The whole variable domain, filled in from reference TRBV9 and TRBJ1-2, reads DSGVTQTPKHLITATGQRVTLRCSPRSGDLSVYWYQQSLDQGLQFLIQYYNGEERAKGNILERFSAQQFPDLHSELNLSSLELGDSALYFCASRATGSGRGYTFGSGTRLTVV.

The chain has TRBV5-1 and TRBJ1-2; TRBD1 is a possible D gene (6 bases). There are 14 residues in the CDR3. Between the trimmed V and J ends, which lost 0 bases and 7 bases, there was a span of 13 bases. Germline-derived CDR1 and CDR2 are SGHRS and YFSETQ. CDR3: CASSLGAGAFGYTF. The CDR3 nucleotides read TGCGCCAGCAGCTTGGGGGCAGGGGCGTTTGGCTACACCTTC.

The chain has TRBV3-1 (or the pseudogene TRBV3-2) and TRBJ1-5; 10 bases agree with TRBD1. V was clipped by 5 bases and J by 2 bases; unmatched bases: 3. Germline values: CDR1 LGHDT, CDR2 YNNKEL (reference sequence). This CDR3 has 15 amino acids. In DNA form, the CDR3 reads TGTGCCAGCAGCTCCGGGACAGGGGGCAATCAGCCCCAGCATTTT. Its translation: CASSSGTGGNQPQHF.

V and J are TRBV19 and TRBJ1-2; D gene ambiguous. The V end lost 8 bases, the J end lost 4 bases, and 17 bases lay between the germline ends. The CDR3 covers 14 residues. CDR1 is LNHDA, CDR2 SQIVND, per germline (reference sequence). The CDR3 DNA reads as TGTGCCAGTGCAAACAGCTATCCTACCTATGGCTACACCTTC. This sequence encodes CASANSYPTYGYTF.

The chain links TRBV6-1 to TRBJ2-3; 9 nucleotides agree with TRBD1. Looked up from germline, CDR1 is MNHNS and CDR2 is SASEGT. V shed 3 bases, J shed 1 base, and the junction held 8 bases outside the gene matches. CDR3 length: 17 residues. This chain's CDR3 is CASSDPQGASGTDTQYF. The CDR3 DNA reads as TGTGCCAGCAGTGACCCACAGGGGGCCTCTGGCACAGATACGCAGTATTTT.

The chain employs TRBV6-5 and TRBJ1-2, with no clear D. From germline, CDR1 is MNHEY and CDR2 SVGAGI. The CDR3 is 14 residues long. The germline V and J ends were trimmed by 5 bases and 3 bases, with 13 bases remaining between them. The CDR3 sequence: CASSPRGQHYGYTF. DNA for the CDR3: TGTGCCAGCAGTCCCCGAGGGCAGCACTATGGCTACACCTTC.

The chain carries TRBV20-1 and TRBJ1-6, with 7 bases matching TRBD1. Looked up from germline, CDR1 is DFQATT and CDR2 is SNEGSKA (reference sequence). V was clipped by 3 bases and J by 6 bases; unmatched bases: 14. This CDR3 contains 17 residues. CDR3 residues: CSASRRSGGFSNSPLHF. Written as DNA, the CDR3 is TGCAGTGCTAGTAGGAGGTCAGGGGGTTTCAGTAATTCACCCCTCCACTTT.

The rearrangement uses TRBV2 and TRBJ2-2, with D possibly matching TRBD1 (6 bases). The V end was cut by 7 bases, the J end by 6 bases, with 12 bases between. This CDR3 spans 13 amino acids. Looked up from germline, CDR1 is SNHLY and CDR2 is FYNNEI. The CDR3: CASNGGKAGELFF. The CDR3 nucleotides are TGTGCCAGCAATGGGGGCAAGGCCGGGGAGCTGTTTTTT.

The chain couples TRBV10-3 to TRBJ2-2; 7 bases align to TRBD1. The V and J ends lost 0 bases and 3 bases, in that order; junction bases with no gene match: 1. The V gene's germline CDR1 is ENHRY and CDR2 SYGVKD. The CDR3 is 15 residues long. The CDR3 DNA sequence: TGTGCCATCAGTGAGTCGACAGGGCACACCGGGGAGCTGTTTTTT. Its protein is CAISESTGHTGELFF.

The chain has TRBV18 and TRBJ1-3; TRBD1 matches 7 bases. V gave up 3 bases and J gave up 3 bases; unmatched junction bases: 8. Germline V gene lookup returns CDR1 KGHSH and CDR2 LQKENI. The CDR3 length is 16 residues. The CDR3 DNA reads as TGTGCCAGCTCACCTTACCGACAGGGCGGTGGAAACACCATATATTTT. As protein: CASSPYRQGGGNTIYF.

The rearrangement joins TRBV30 to TRBJ1-3; D ambiguous. The CDR3 runs 13 residues. Looked up from germline, CDR1 is GTSNPN and CDR2 is SVGIG (reference sequence). Trimming removed 7 bases from V and 3 bases from J, with 13 bases in between. Written as DNA, the CDR3 is TGTGCCTTCCCGGACTCTGTTGGAAACACCATATATTTT. Amino acid sequence: CAFPDSVGNTIYF.

The chain links TRBV24-1 to TRBJ2-2; D is ambiguous. The CDR3 has 15 residues. CDR1 is KGHDR and CDR2 is SFDVKD in the germline V gene. V was pared by 5 bases and J by 3 bases, with 12 bases between. The CDR3 loop reads CATSGVGFDTGELFF. CDR3 nucleotides: TGTGCCACCAGTGGAGTAGGTTTTGACACCGGGGAGCTGTTTTTT.

This clone showed up just once. Other DNA sequences within the sample encode an identical CDR3. V and J are TRBV12-3 or TRBV12-4 and TRBJ1-5; D is ambiguous. The CDR3 runs to 13 residues. Trimming removed 3 bases at V and 1 base at J, with 4 bases between. The CDR3 DNA sequence: TGTGCCAGCAGTTTGGGCAGCAATCAGCCCCAGCATTTT. Translation: CASSLGSNQPQHF.

The rearrangement uses TRBV11-2 and TRBJ2-2, with a possible D match to TRBD1 (5 bases). V lost 3 bases, J lost 1 base, and 9 bases lay in between. Per the germline V gene, CDR1 is SGHAT and CDR2 is FQNNGV. The CDR3 is made up of 15 amino acids. CDR3 coding DNA: TGTGCCAGCAGCTTGGACACACTGAACACCGGGGAGCTGTTTTTT. It encodes CASSLDTLNTGELFF.

Only a few counts were recorded for this clone. The chain joins TRBV4-1 to TRBJ2-7; the D is unclear. Germline V gene lookup returns CDR1 MGHRA and CDR2 YSYEKL. This CDR3 spans 16 amino acids. V was shortened by 0 bases and J by 3 bases, with 15 bases between the two germline ends. In DNA form, the CDR3 reads TGCGCCAGCAGCCAAGATCTGTCCGAACCTTACTACGAGCAGTACTTC. Translating it yields CASSQDLSEPYYEQYF.

V is TRBV12-3 or TRBV12-4 and J is TRBJ1-1, with D unclear. The CDR3 runs 13 residues. V shed 8 bases and J shed 1 base, with 11 bases lying between them. The CDR3 sequence is CASRRAGNTEAFF. Written as DNA, the CDR3 is TGTGCCAGCCGAAGGGCCGGGAACACTGAAGCTTTCTTT.

The rearrangement uses TRBV15 and TRBJ1-2, with D perhaps matching TRBD1 (6 bases). CDR3 length: 16 amino acids. Trimming took 2 bases from V and 8 from J, leaving 21 bases between them. CDR1 is LNHNV and CDR2 is YYDKDF in the germline V gene (reference sequence). The chain's CDR3 is CATSRPTMGGLEGYTF. In DNA, the CDR3 is TGTGCCACCAGCAGACCCACCATGGGGGGCCTGGAAGGCTACACCTTC.

The chain links TRBV5-1 to TRBJ2-5; D gene unclear. Germline lookup yields CDR1 SGHRS and CDR2 YFSETQ. The CDR3 is 13 residues long. Trimming shortened V by 4 bases and J by 7 bases, and 14 bases separated the two germline ends. This chain's CDR3 is CASSTDAPGTQYF. The CDR3 DNA follows: TGCGCCAGCAGCACGGACGCGCCGGGGACCCAGTACTTC.

The rearrangement uses TRBV19 and TRBJ1-4; D is possibly TRBD1 (6 bases). This CDR3 has 16 residues. In germline, CDR1 is LNHDA, CDR2 SQIVND (reference sequence). V lost 3 bases to trimming and J lost 7 bases, with 18 bases between them. The CDR3: CASSIPGGGPSEKLFF. CDR3 DNA sequence: TGTGCCAGTAGTATCCCCGGAGGGGGACCTAGTGAAAAACTGTTTTTT.

V and J are TRBV5-8 and TRBJ1-6; no definite D call. Trimming cost V 3 bases and J 0 bases, with 10 bases left between them. This CDR3 spans 16 amino acids. Germline CDR1 SGHTS, CDR2 YDEGEE. The chain's CDR3 is CASSSQTTSYNSPLHF. The CDR3 DNA is TGTGCCAGCAGCTCACAAACTACCTCCTATAATTCACCCCTCCACTTT.

The chain joins TRBV19 to TRBJ1-3; no firm D call. From germline, CDR1 is LNHDA and CDR2 SQIVND (reference sequence). V gave up 6 bases and J gave up 2 bases, with 8 bases separating them. The CDR3 loop spans 13 amino acids. The DNA for the CDR3 is TGTGCCAGTAGGCGGGGTACTGGAAACACCATATATTTT. This gives the protein CASRRGTGNTIYF.

This clone was seen a handful of times. The J gene is TRBJ2-7, the V gene TRBV7-9; 8 bases map to TRBD1. The CDR3 spans 15 residues. V lost 3 bases to trimming and J lost 1 base; unmatched junction nucleotides: 5. In germline, CDR1 is SEHNR, CDR2 FQNEAQ (reference sequence). The CDR3 reads CASSFRTGTSYEQYF. In DNA form, the CDR3 reads TGTGCCAGCAGCTTTCGGACAGGGACGTCCTACGAGCAGTACTTC.

The chain employs TRBV10-3 and TRBJ2-5; D gene ambiguous. The CDR3 is 15 amino acids. The V end was cut by 0 bases, the J end by 2 bases, with 10 bases between. Germline CDR1 ENHRY, CDR2 SYGVKD. CDR3 residues: CAISESGGTQETQYF. The CDR3 DNA sequence: TGTGCCATCAGTGAGTCTGGCGGAACTCAAGAGACCCAGTACTTC.

The rearrangement uses TRBV11-2 and TRBJ2-3, with 9 nucleotides matching TRBD2. The CDR3 extends over 16 amino acids. After removal of 6 bases from V and 4 bases from J, the junction contained 11 bases not matched to a gene. Looked up from germline, CDR1 is SGHAT and CDR2 is FQNNGV. The CDR3 spells CASRQGGRGISDTQYF. The CDR3 nucleotides are TGTGCCAGCAGGCAAGGCGGGAGGGGGATTTCAGATACGCAGTATTTT.

The rearrangement joins TRBV3-1 (or the pseudogene TRBV3-2) to TRBJ1-5; D gene uncertain. CDR3 size: 14 residues. V was cut by 2 bases and J by 9 bases, with 14 bases left in between. CDR1 LGHDT and CDR2 YNNKEL come from the germline V gene (reference sequence). In nucleotides, the CDR3 is TGTGCCAGCAGCCAAAGGGCAGAAGAGAGGCCCCAGCATTTT. This codes for CASSQRAEERPQHF.